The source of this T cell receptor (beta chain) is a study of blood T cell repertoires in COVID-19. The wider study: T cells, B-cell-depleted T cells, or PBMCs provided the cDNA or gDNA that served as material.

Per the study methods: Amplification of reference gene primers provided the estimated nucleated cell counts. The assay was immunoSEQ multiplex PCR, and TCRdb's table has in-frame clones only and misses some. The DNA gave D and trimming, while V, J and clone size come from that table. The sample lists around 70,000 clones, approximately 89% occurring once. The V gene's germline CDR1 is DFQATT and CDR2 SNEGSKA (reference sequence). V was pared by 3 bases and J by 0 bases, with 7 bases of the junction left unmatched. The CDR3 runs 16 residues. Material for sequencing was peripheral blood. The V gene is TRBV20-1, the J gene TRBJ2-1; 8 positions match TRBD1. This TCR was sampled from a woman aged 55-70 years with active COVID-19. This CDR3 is CSASEGQASSYNEQFF. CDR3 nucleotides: TGCAGTGCTAGTGAGGGACAGGCCAGCTCCTACAATGAGCAGTTCTTC.